These 9 T cell receptor beta chains were all obtained from the same sample, sequenced in a study of OX40 agonist ivuxolimab in advanced cancers. Clones were read by immunoSEQ multiplex PCR, and TCRdb kept only the in-frame ones, dropping some. The sample lists roughly 60,000 clones; 70% to 90% were seen once. The specimen comprised CD4+ or CD8+ T cells sorted from blood, sampled in a trial of the OX40 agonist ivuxolimab. These receptors were obtained from an adult with an advanced solid tumor such as melanoma, head and neck, liver or kidney cancer.

J is TRBJ1-4 and V is TRBV21-1; TRBD1, as called in the table, went unchecked against the DNA. TRBV21-1 is labeled a pseudogene. This CDR3 is 13 amino acids long. CDR3 bases: TGTGCCAGCAGGCTGGGGCCTAATGAAAAACTGTTTTTT. Its translation: CASRLGPNEKLFF.

The chain carries TRBV7-8 and TRBJ2-2; D might be TRBD1 or TRBD2, each matching 5 bases. The CDR3 totals 13 residues. Trimming stripped 5 bases from V and 6 bases from J, with 10 bases between. The germline gives CDR1 SGHVS, CDR2 FQNEAQ. CDR3 region: CASSPWDAGELFF. The DNA of the CDR3 is TGTGCCAGCAGCCCCTGGGACGCCGGGGAGCTGTTTTTT.

This clone was recorded once. The chain couples TRBV4-1 to TRBJ2-1; 8 bases agree with TRBD2. The V and J ends lost 0 bases and 4 bases, in that order; junction bases with no gene match: 11. CDR1 and CDR2 (germline): MGHRA, YSYEKL. The length of the CDR3 is 18 residues. The CDR3 loop reads CASSQDPSLAGRYNEQFF. Written as DNA, the CDR3 is TGCGCCAGCAGCCAAGATCCTAGTCTAGCGGGCCGTTACAATGAGCAGTTCTTC.

In its sample, this clone was seen a few times. The chain recombines TRBV6-5 with TRBJ2-7, with a tentative D call TRBD2 (7 bases). V shed 10 bases and J shed 3 bases, with 13 bases lying between them. There are 12 residues in the CDR3. The V gene's germline CDR1 is MNHEY and CDR2 SVGAGI. The CDR3 is CATRGGGYEQYF. CDR3 nucleotides: TGTGCCACCAGGGGAGGGGGCTACGAGCAGTACTTC.

V is TRBV19 and J is TRBJ1-1; weak D call: TRBD1 (6 bases). CDR3 length: 14 residues. Germline-derived CDR1 and CDR2 are LNHDA and SQIVND (reference sequence). Trimming pared 3 bases from V and 3 bases from J, leaving 11 bases between. The CDR3 protein is CASSMGRGYTEAFF. Written as DNA, the CDR3 is TGTGCCAGTAGTATGGGTAGGGGGTACACTGAAGCTTTCTTT.

The rearrangement uses TRBV7-2 and TRBJ2-1, with D perhaps TRBD1 or TRBD2 (5 bases each). Germline loops: CDR1 SGHTA, CDR2 FQGNSA. The germline V and J ends were trimmed by 4 bases and 8 bases, with 15 bases remaining between them. This CDR3 contains 14 residues. In DNA form, the CDR3 reads TGTGCCAGCAGCTACGGGACGTCATGGGATGAGCAGTTCTTC. This sequence encodes CASSYGTSWDEQFF.

The CDR3 reads CASSLVWGQGSTGELFF. Written as DNA, the CDR3 is TGCGCCAGCAGCTTGGTGTGGGGACAGGGGAGCACCGGGGAGCTGTTTTTT. The chain links TRBV5-1 to TRBJ2-2, with 10 nucleotides matching TRBD1. Per germline, CDR1 SGHRS and CDR2 YFSETQ. The CDR3 totals 17 residues. The V gene end was trimmed by 0 bases and the J gene end by 4 bases; junction bases not matched to a gene: 6.

This clone was detected once. The chain carries TRBV29-1 and TRBJ1-1; D is uncertain. The germline V and J ends were trimmed by 1 base and 0 bases, with 6 bases remaining between them. The CDR3 loop spans 13 amino acids. Germline V CDR1 and CDR2: SQVTM, ANQGSEA. The CDR3 DNA sequence: TGCAGCGTTGAAGGACACTTGAACACTGAAGCTTTCTTT. Translation: CSVEGHLNTEAFF.

The J gene is TRBJ2-7, the V gene TRBV18, with 10 positions matching TRBD2. The germline CDR1 and CDR2 sequences are KGHSH and LQKENI. The CDR3 runs to 16 residues. Trimming at V came to 0 bases and at J to 3 bases, leaving 5 bases not matched to a gene. CDR3 loop: CASSPPGTSALYEQYF. CDR3 in DNA: TGTGCCAGCTCACCACCCGGGACTAGCGCTCTCTACGAGCAGTACTTC. Together with reference TRBV18 and TRBJ2-7, the CDR3 gives the full variable domain: NAGVMQNPRHLVRRRGQEARLRCSPMKGHSHVYWYRQLPEEGLKFMVYLQKENIIDESGMPKERFSAEFPKEGPSILRIQQVVRGDSAAYFCASSPPGTSALYEQYFGPGTRLTVT.